The 17 T cell receptor beta chains reported below all come from one sample, sequenced in a study of cytomegalovirus exposure and HLA in healthy donors. The PCR employed 60 Vbeta primers together with 13 Jbeta primers. TCRdb's copy holds only in-frame clones and misses some; the assay was immunoSEQ multiplex PCR. Seen here are fewer than 200,000 clones, approximately 81% observed once, and the top ten hold 1.5%. The specimen sequenced was PBMCs. Receptor source: a male donor in good health and CMV-seronegative.

Regarding this clone: The junction does not match germline at one end; this may be a read error. V and J are TRBV6-1 and TRBJ2-7; D perhaps matches TRBD1 (8 bases). The CDR3 totals 13 residues. Germline CDR1 is MNHNS and CDR2 is SASEGT. In nucleotides, the CDR3 is TGTGCCGGCCGGACAGGGAGGGCATACGAGCAGCACTTC. It codes for CAGRTGRAYEQHF.

The rearrangement joins TRBV21-1 to TRBJ1-5; the table's D call TRBD1 went unverified against the DNA. TRBV21-1 is a known pseudogene. CDR3 length: 17 residues. The CDR3 DNA reads as TGTGCCAGCAGCAAAGCGCTTGGAGACAGGCGTACTCGGCCCCAGCATTTT. Its translation: CASSKALGDRRTRPQHF.

This CDR3 reads CASSPSLDRSYGYTF. The CDR3 DNA sequence: TGTGCCAGCTCACCAAGTCTCGACAGAAGCTATGGCTACACCTTC. The chain couples TRBV18 to TRBJ1-2; D is perhaps TRBD1 (5 bases). The CDR3 contains 15 residues. Germline values: CDR1 KGHSH, CDR2 LQKENI. The V end was cut by 2 bases, the J end by 4 bases, with 14 bases between.

The chain joins TRBV12-5 to TRBJ1-5; D is uncertain. In germline, CDR1 is LGHNT, CDR2 FRNRAP. V was shortened by 2 bases and J by 1 base, with 9 bases between the two germline ends. The CDR3 has 15 amino acids. The CDR3 DNA follows: TGTGCTAGTGGTTTGAGTTCAGAAAGCAATCAGCCCCAGCATTTT. Its protein is CASGLSSESNQPQHF.

V is TRBV6-5 and J is TRBJ2-5; TRBD2 matches at 7 bases. This CDR3 has 15 amino acids. Germline CDR1 is MNHEY and CDR2 is SVGAGI. Germline trimming cut 5 bases from V and 2 bases from J; bases unmatched to any gene: 8. CDR3 in DNA: TGTGCCAGCAGTCTGGGGGGGATGGGACAAGAGACCCAGTACTTC. It encodes CASSLGGMGQETQYF.

The gene calls are TRBV11-2 and TRBJ2-5; 7 bases agree with TRBD2. Trimming at V came to 1 base and at J to 0 bases, leaving 2 bases not matched to a gene. The V gene's germline CDR1 is SGHAT and CDR2 FQNNGV. The CDR3 spans 15 residues. CDR3 nucleotide sequence: TGTGCCAGCAGCTTAGGAAGCGGGAACCAAGAGACCCAGTACTTC. Translation gives CASSLGSGNQETQYF.

This clone was seen more than once but under ten times. The chain employs TRBV6-1 and TRBJ2-3, with TRBD2 identical over 8 bases. The ends lost 2 bases at V and 1 base at J; junction bases unmatched: 5. Germline assignment: CDR1 MNHNS and CDR2 SASEGT. This CDR3 comprises 16 residues. The CDR3: CASSESSGGGTDTQYF. The CDR3 bases are TGTGCCAGCAGTGAAAGCAGCGGGGGAGGCACAGATACGCAGTATTTT.

A single count supports this clone. CDR3 sequence: CASSLAGDRYEQYF. CDR3 DNA sequence: TGTGCCAGCAGCTTAGCGGGGGACCGGTACGAGCAGTACTTC. This sequence joins TRBV11-2 and TRBJ2-7; D is perhaps TRBD2 (6 bases). Germline values: CDR1 SGHAT, CDR2 FQNNGV. Between the trimmed V and J ends, which lost 1 base and 4 bases, there was a span of 11 bases. This CDR3 has 14 residues.

V and J are TRBV30 and TRBJ2-7, with a weak D call TRBD1 (6 bases). The ends were cut back, 0 bases at V and 2 bases at J, with 11 bases in the middle. This CDR3 has 14 residues. The germline CDR1 and CDR2 sequences are GTSNPN and SVGIG (reference sequence). The CDR3 protein is CAWSVLKGAYEQYF. In DNA, the CDR3 is TGTGCCTGGAGTGTTTTGAAGGGGGCCTACGAGCAGTACTTC. Supplemented by reference TRBV30 and TRBJ2-7, the full variable domain reads SQTIHQWPATLVQPVGSPLSLECTVEGTSNPNLYWYRQAAGRGLQLLFYSVGIGQISSEVPQNLSASRPQDRQFILSSKKLLLSDSGFYLCAWSVLKGAYEQYFGPGTRLTVT.

CDR3 DNA sequence: TGTGCCAGCAGCTTCACAGGGGCGACCACTGAAGCTTTCTTT. Protein sequence: CASSFTGATTEAFF. The chain carries TRBV25-1 and TRBJ1-1; 7 nucleotides line up with TRBD1. Germline V lookup: CDR1 MGHDK, CDR2 SYGVNS. The CDR3 loop spans 14 amino acids. The junction had 8 bases not matched to a gene; V was cut back by 6 bases and J by 4 bases. Together with reference TRBV25-1 and TRBJ1-1, the CDR3 gives the full variable domain: EADIYQTPRYLVIGTGKKITLECSQTMGHDKMYWYQQDPGMELHLIHYSYGVNSTEKGDLSSESTVSRIRTEHFPLTLESARPSHTSQYLCASSFTGATTEAFFGQGTRLTVV.

This clone came up a few times. The rearrangement joins TRBV5-5 to TRBJ1-4; 7 bases are shared with TRBD1. From germline, CDR1 is SGHKS and CDR2 YYEKEE (reference sequence). With 4 bases clipped from V and 6 bases from J, the junction kept 6 bases outside the gene matches. The CDR3 loop spans 14 amino acids. The CDR3 DNA reads as TGTGCCAGCAGCGGACGACAGGGAGATGAAAAACTGTTTTTT. Residues: CASSGRQGDEKLFF.

The J gene is TRBJ2-1, the V gene TRBV6-1, with unresolved D. The CDR3 is made up of 13 amino acids. The V gene lost 4 bases and the J gene lost 5 bases, with 9 bases spanning the gap. Germline V CDR1 and CDR2: MNHNS, SASEGT. CDR3 sequence (DNA): TGTGCCAGCAGTGGCTTACCTAACAATGAGCAGTTCTTC. It translates to CASSGLPNNEQFF.

The CDR3 DNA reads TGTGCCAGCAGCCCGCGGACAGCCTATAATTCACCCCTCCACTTT. Translating gives CASSPRTAYNSPLHF. The J gene is TRBJ1-6, the V gene TRBV11-2, with a weak D call TRBD1 (6 bases). In germline, CDR1 is SGHAT, CDR2 FQNNGV. CDR3 size: 15 residues. V was trimmed by 5 bases and J by 2 bases, leaving 10 bases between them. Combining the CDR3 with reference TRBV11-2 and TRBJ1-6 gives the whole variable domain EAGVAQSPRYKIIEKRQSVAFWCNPISGHATLYWYQQILGQGPKLLIQFQNNGVVDDSQLPKDRFSAERLKGVDSTLKIQPAKLEDSAVYLCASSPRTAYNSPLHFGNGTRLTVT.

The V gene is TRBV2, the J gene TRBJ2-3, with TRBD2 as a possible D gene (6 bases). V dropped 1 base and J dropped 7 bases, with 12 bases sitting between them. CDR3 size: 14 residues. Per the germline V gene, CDR1 is SNHLY and CDR2 is FYNNEI. CDR3 sequence (DNA): TGTGCCAGCAGTGAAGGGACTACCACCAATACGCAGTATTTT. This translates into CASSEGTTTNTQYF.

The chain couples TRBV28 to TRBJ1-6, with TRBD1 identical over 10 bases. The CDR3 has 15 residues. CDR1 and CDR2 from the germline V gene are MDHEN and SYDVKM. J was trimmed by 10 bases and V by 4 bases; bases with no gene match: 7. CDR3 in amino acids: CASSSPGTGVSPLHF. The CDR3 bases are TGTGCCAGCAGTTCCCCCGGGACAGGGGTCTCACCCCTCCACTTT.

The chain has TRBV10-3 and TRBJ2-3; 11 positions agree with TRBD2. The J segment lost 4 bases and the V segment lost 11 bases, leaving 5 bases of the junction unmatched. The CDR3 is 13 residues long. CDR1 is ENHRY and CDR2 is SYGVKD in the germline V gene. The CDR3 nucleotides read TGTGCCGCCGGGACTAGCGGCCCAGATACGCAGTATTTT. Translating it yields CAAGTSGPDTQYF.

The chain links TRBV6-1 to TRBJ2-7; 9 nucleotides align to TRBD1. The J segment lost 0 bases and the V segment lost 5 bases, leaving 5 bases of the junction unmatched. The CDR3 runs 15 residues. The germline V gene encodes CDR1 MNHNS and CDR2 SASEGT. In nucleotides, the CDR3 is TGTGCCAGCAGTCCGGGGACAGGGCTCTCCTACGAGCAGTACTTC. This gives the protein CASSPGTGLSYEQYF.